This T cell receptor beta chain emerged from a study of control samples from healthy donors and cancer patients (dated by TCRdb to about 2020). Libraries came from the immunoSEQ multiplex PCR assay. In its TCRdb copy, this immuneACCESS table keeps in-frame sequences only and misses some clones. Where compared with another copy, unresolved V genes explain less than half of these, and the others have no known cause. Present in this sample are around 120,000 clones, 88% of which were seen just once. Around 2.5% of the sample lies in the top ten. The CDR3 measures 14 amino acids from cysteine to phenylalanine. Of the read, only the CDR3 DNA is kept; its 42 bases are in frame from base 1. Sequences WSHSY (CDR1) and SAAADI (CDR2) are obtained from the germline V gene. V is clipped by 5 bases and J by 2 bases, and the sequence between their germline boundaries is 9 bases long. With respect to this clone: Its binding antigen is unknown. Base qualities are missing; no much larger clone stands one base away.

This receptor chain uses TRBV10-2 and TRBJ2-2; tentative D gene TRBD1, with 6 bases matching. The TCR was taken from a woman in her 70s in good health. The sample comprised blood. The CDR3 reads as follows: CASSSQGNTGELFF. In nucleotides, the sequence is TGCGCCAGCAGTTCACAGGGAAACACCGGGGAGCTGTTTTTT.